A single sample gave rise to the 27 T cell receptor beta chains below, sequenced in a study of shared clonotypes between healthy human individuals. Sequenced by immunoSEQ multiplex PCR; TCRdb stores in-frame clones only, minus some. The table has about 2.1 million clones, 90% to 95% seen once. Naive CD8 populations comprised CD45RO-negative cells positively selected for CCR7, excluding terminally differentiated effector memory CD45RA+ cells. Sequences were obtained from naive CD8+ T cells from PBMCs. These receptors were collected from a man between 18 and 29 years old in good health. Some clones in this sample may be carry-over from other donors' samples.

This chain links TRBV28 with TRBJ2-7, with D perhaps matching TRBD1 (5 bases). The CDR3 spans 15 residues. The V end lost 6 bases, the J end lost 1 base, and 16 bases lay between the germline ends. Germline V CDR1 and CDR2: MDHEN, SYDVKM. CDR3 amino acids: CASRAPRQSSYEQYF. CDR3 bases: TGTGCCAGCAGAGCCCCGAGACAGAGTTCCTACGAGCAGTACTTC.

The chain has TRBV27 and TRBJ1-1; D is possibly TRBD1 (5 bases). The V end lost 6 bases, the J end lost 2 bases, and 16 bases lay between the germline ends. Looked up from germline, CDR1 is MNHEY and CDR2 is SMNVEV (reference sequence). CDR3 length: 15 residues. CDR3 loop: CASRGVKGTNTEAFF. The CDR3 DNA sequence: TGTGCCAGCAGAGGGGTAAAAGGGACCAACACTGAAGCTTTCTTT.

The chain carries TRBV11-3 and TRBJ2-1, with 9 positions matching TRBD2. Germline lookup yields CDR1 SGHNT and CDR2 YENEEA. CDR3 length equals 15 residues. Losses at the gene ends were 5 bases for V and 7 bases for J; bases not matched to a gene: 9. CDR3 amino acids: CASSQGGGRGNEQFF. CDR3 DNA sequence: TGTGCCAGCAGCCAGGGAGGCGGGAGGGGGAATGAGCAGTTCTTC.

The genes are TRBV7-7 and TRBJ2-5; D gene unclear. This CDR3 comprises 17 residues. Germline-derived CDR1 and CDR2 are SSHAT and FNYEAQ (reference sequence). Trimming removed 4 bases at V and 1 base at J, with 19 bases between. CDR3 in DNA: TGTGCCAGCAGCTCGGCCCCCCCGCTTAGCACCCAAGAGACCCAGTACTTC. As protein: CASSSAPPLSTQETQYF.

In its sample, this clone was seen a few times. The rearrangement uses TRBV18 and TRBJ1-4; unclear D gene. The CDR3 loop spans 13 amino acids. Trimming removed 3 bases at V and 5 bases at J, with 7 bases between. Germline loops: CDR1 KGHSH, CDR2 LQKENI. The CDR3 protein is CASSPGYNEKLFF. CDR3 sequence (DNA): TGTGCCAGCTCACCGGGATACAATGAAAAACTGTTTTTT.

The V gene is TRBV28, the J gene TRBJ2-7; TRBD1 agrees at 8 bases. CDR1 is MDHEN and CDR2 is SYDVKM in the germline V gene. J lost 5 bases, V lost 4 bases, and 13 bases had no gene match. This CDR3 is 16 amino acids long. CDR3 nucleotide sequence: TGTGCCAGCAGTTATCGCAAAAACGCAGGGGGCAACGAGCAGTACTTC. Its translation: CASSYRKNAGGNEQYF.

The rearrangement uses TRBV10-3 and TRBJ2-7; D is undetermined. Germline CDR1 and CDR2: ENHRY and SYGVKD. The ends were cut back, 10 bases at V and 2 bases at J, with 9 bases in the middle. CDR3 size: 11 residues. CDR3 sequence reads: CATRDTYEQYF. The CDR3 bases are TGTGCCACCAGAGACACCTACGAGCAGTACTTC.

V is TRBV4-1 and J is TRBJ2-1; D not resolved. The V gene lost 1 base and the J gene lost 0 bases, with 10 bases spanning the gap. Per germline, CDR1 MGHRA and CDR2 YSYEKL. CDR3 length: 16 residues. The CDR3 here is CASSQAFRGSYNEQFF. In DNA, the CDR3 is TGCGCCAGCAGCCAAGCTTTTAGAGGCTCCTACAATGAGCAGTTCTTC.

The rearrangement joins TRBV4-1 to TRBJ2-7, with D maybe TRBD1 (6 bases). Germline CDR1 and CDR2: MGHRA and YSYEKL. The CDR3 extends over 15 amino acids. Trimming shortened V by 4 bases and J by 0 bases, and 13 bases separated the two germline ends. In nucleotides, the CDR3 is TGCGCCAGCAGCCGAACAGGGTCCAGCTCCTACGAGCAGTACTTC. As protein: CASSRTGSSSYEQYF.

This CDR3 reads CASSRRDSNQPQHF. CDR3 bases: TGTGCCAGCAGTCGGCGGGATAGCAATCAGCCCCAGCATTTT. This rearrangement joins TRBV27 to TRBJ1-5; D call uncertain. Trimming stripped 5 bases from V and 0 bases from J, with 8 bases between. Germline CDR1 and CDR2: MNHEY and SMNVEV (reference sequence). This CDR3 has 14 residues.

This clone was counted a single time. The chain joins TRBV27 to TRBJ2-7; 7 positions match TRBD1. Germline V gene sequence: CDR1 MNHEY, CDR2 SMNVEV (reference sequence). J was trimmed by 5 bases and V by 6 bases; bases with no gene match: 10. The CDR3 consists of 14 residues. The CDR3 protein is CASSDLDRAHEQYF. The CDR3 nucleotides read TGTGCCAGCAGCGACCTCGACAGGGCCCACGAGCAGTACTTC.

To note about this clone: The identical CDR3 is also encoded by other nucleotide sequences in the sample. The J gene is TRBJ1-4, the V gene TRBV27; no reliable D call. The length of the CDR3 is 14 residues. Germline loops: CDR1 MNHEY, CDR2 SMNVEV (reference sequence). V was shortened by 3 bases and J by 0 bases, with 5 bases between the two germline ends. The CDR3 sequence is CASSFRSTNEKLFF. Written as DNA, the CDR3 is TGTGCCAGCAGTTTTCGATCAACTAATGAAAAACTGTTTTTT.

The V and J genes are TRBV5-1 and TRBJ2-1, with TRBD2 matching over 7 bases. The CDR3 extends over 17 amino acids. The ends lost 0 bases at V and 2 bases at J; junction bases unmatched: 8. Germline CDR1 reads SGHRS; CDR2 reads YFSETQ. The CDR3, as DNA: TGCGCCAGCAGCTTGGCCTTCCTAGCGGCCACCTACAATGAGCAGTTCTTC. Protein: CASSLAFLAATYNEQFF.

This clone was detected only once. The chain is built from TRBV11-2 and TRBJ2-4; TRBD2 matches 12 bases. The CDR3 is made up of 18 amino acids. V was pared by 5 bases and J by 5 bases, with 13 bases of the junction left unmatched. Germline lookup yields CDR1 SGHAT and CDR2 FQNNGV. The CDR3 DNA reads as TGTGCCAGCAGCCTAACGGGACAGAGACTAGCGGGGGAAAACATTCAGTACTTC. It specifies CASSLTGQRLAGENIQYF.

This clone came up a few times. The genes are TRBV7-9 and TRBJ1-1; the D is unclear. V lost 5 bases to trimming and J lost 0 bases, with 13 bases between them. CDR3 length equals 15 residues. Germline-derived CDR1 and CDR2 are SEHNR and FQNEAQ (reference sequence). The CDR3 loop is CASSPRSAMNTEAFF. CDR3 DNA: TGTGCCAGCAGCCCCCGTAGCGCTATGAACACTGAAGCTTTCTTT.

The J gene is TRBJ1-2, the V gene TRBV7-9; the D gene is possibly TRBD1 (5 bases). The CDR3 is 15 amino acids. The germline V and J ends were trimmed by 5 bases and 2 bases, with 15 bases remaining between them. CDR1 and CDR2 from the germline V gene are SEHNR and FQNEAQ (reference sequence). The CDR3: CASSPKGPTNYGYTF. CDR3 nucleotide sequence: TGTGCCAGCAGCCCAAAGGGGCCGACAAACTATGGCTACACCTTC.

The chain couples TRBV30 to TRBJ2-2; TRBD2 agrees at 7 bases. The junction had 8 bases not matched to a gene; V was cut back by 0 bases and J by 4 bases. This CDR3 comprises 16 residues. Germline loops: CDR1 GTSNPN, CDR2 SVGIG (reference sequence). The CDR3 DNA sequence: TGTGCCTGGAGTGTACGTATGCGGGAGACCACCGGGGAGCTGTTTTTT. Translation: CAWSVRMRETTGELFF.

The rearrangement joins TRBV10-3 to TRBJ2-7; D uncertain. The CDR3 sequence is 12 residues long. Trimming removed 2 bases at V and 2 bases at J, with 4 bases between. Germline assignment: CDR1 ENHRY and CDR2 SYGVKD. The CDR3 is CAISERPYEQYF. The DNA of the CDR3 is TGTGCCATCAGTGAGAGGCCCTACGAGCAGTACTTC.

For this clone: The same CDR3 also results from other DNA sequences found in this sample. The chain has TRBV7-3 and TRBJ2-3; D is unclear. This CDR3 has 14 amino acids. The germline CDR1 and CDR2 sequences are SGHTA and FQGTGA. The V end lost 5 bases, the J end lost 1 base, and 10 bases lay between the germline ends. Here the CDR3 DNA reads TGTGCCAGCAGCCCCGTCGGAGGCACAGATACGCAGTATTTT. It specifies CASSPVGGTDTQYF.

The chain carries TRBV6-1 and TRBJ2-2, with D possibly TRBD2 on 6 matching bases. Germline V gene lookup returns CDR1 MNHNS and CDR2 SASEGT. V lost 0 bases and J 4 bases, leaving 9 bases between the germline ends. The CDR3 spans 15 residues. CDR3 coding DNA: TGTGCCAGCAGTGAAGCGCGGGGATCCACCGGGGAGCTGTTTTTT. This codes for CASSEARGSTGELFF.

The V call is TRBV10-3, the J call TRBJ1-2; D not resolved. Germline values: CDR1 ENHRY, CDR2 SYGVKD. The CDR3 length is 13 residues. Trimming stripped 6 bases from V and 6 bases from J, with 14 bases between. The CDR3 nucleotides read TGTGCCATCAGCATCGGACCGGAGGATGGCTACACCTTC. Translating gives CAISIGPEDGYTF.

This chain links TRBV28 with TRBJ2-1, with D possibly matching TRBD1 (5 bases). CDR3 length: 15 amino acids. CDR1 is MDHEN and CDR2 is SYDVKM in the germline V gene. Trimming removed 4 bases at V and 0 bases at J, with 10 bases between. CDR3 region: CASSSTDISYNEQFF. The CDR3 DNA is TGTGCCAGCAGTTCCACGGACATCTCCTACAATGAGCAGTTCTTC.

The chain employs TRBV16 and TRBJ1-2; 7 nucleotides match TRBD1. Per the germline V gene, CDR1 is KGHSY and CDR2 is FQNENV. The CDR3 loop spans 13 amino acids. With V trimmed by 1 base and J by 6 bases, 2 bases remained unmatched. CDR3 loop: CASSQWGQNGYTF. The CDR3 region has the DNA TGTGCCAGCAGCCAATGGGGACAGAATGGCTACACCTTC.

The chain has TRBV15 and TRBJ2-5; D not certain. Germline V gene data show CDR1 as LNHNV and CDR2 as YYDKDF (reference sequence). CDR3 length: 16 amino acids. Trimming left V 0 bases short and J 1 base short, with 12 bases between. CDR3: CATSRDRFETQETQYF. The CDR3, as DNA: TGTGCCACCAGCAGAGATCGGTTTGAGACCCAAGAGACCCAGTACTTC.

This rearrangement joins TRBV4-3 to TRBJ1-1, with 11 bases matching TRBD1. The CDR3 extends over 14 amino acids. Germline values: CDR1 LGHNA, CDR2 YSLEER. The junction had 6 bases not matched to a gene; V was cut back by 9 bases and J by 3 bases. CDR3 nucleotide sequence: TGCGCCAGTCAAAGGACAGGGGGCGACACTGAAGCTTTCTTT. Translation: CASQRTGGDTEAFF.

V usage is TRBV4-1 and J usage is TRBJ2-1; TRBD2 matches at 8 bases. CDR3 size: 15 residues. Trimming removed 5 bases from V and 7 bases from J; junction bases left unmatched: 10. Germline-derived CDR1 and CDR2 are MGHRA and YSYEKL. CDR3 nucleotides: TGCGCCAGCAGCGAAGGACTAGCCCTTAGGAATGAGCAGTTCTTC. This gives the protein CASSEGLALRNEQFF.

The rearrangement joins TRBV6-6 to TRBJ2-7; D perhaps matches TRBD1 (5 bases). CDR3 size: 15 residues. Germline CDR1 MNHNY, CDR2 SVGAGI (reference sequence). The V end lost 0 bases, the J end lost 2 bases, and 11 bases lay between the germline ends. CDR3 sequence (DNA): TGTGCCAGCAGTTACTCTTGGGGCCAGGCCTACGAGCAGTACTTC. This translates into CASSYSWGQAYEQYF.